This TCR beta chain was identified in a study of blood T cell repertoires in COVID-19 (dated by TCRdb to the early 2020s). About the full investigation: Samples from collaborators originated in the United States, Italy and Spain and spanned both the acute and convalescent phases of COVID-19. The prospective study material was composed of cDNA or gDNA derived from T cells, B-cell-depleted T cells, or PBMCs. Subjects who had been exposed to COVID-19, were actively infected with it, or had recovered from it provided the deeply sampled blood TCRbeta repertoires that made up the dataset. A freely available public database, intended as a resource for researchers studying the immune response to SARS-CoV-2, is where the repertoires were released. Samples came from the ongoing ImmuneRACE study (first 160 participants) plus 1,254 subjects from 6 global collaborators. A de-identified subject ID, COVID-19 status, age in years and sex were almost always included in the sample metadata. HLA class I and class II types, where available, came from metadata supplied by the sample provider rather than from assay-based typing.

Study-level results and caveats: The quantity of clinical and demographic metadata differed by source and by participant and was supplied without curation.

At one collaborating source in Seattle, patients were enrolled during active infection and were followed longitudinally through the course of disease. Each collaborating institution followed its own protocols to collect whole blood in K2EDTA tubes. For TCRbeta analysis, collaborator samples were shipped as frozen whole blood, as isolated PBMCs, or as DNA extracted from either sample type. The immunoSEQ Assay, a bias-controlled multiplex PCR, was used to amplify TCRbeta CDR3 regions from genomic DNA. For the original study's pipeline: The number of nucleated cells in each sample was estimated from the amplification of reference gene primers within the assay. To quantify the absolute abundance of each unique TCRbeta CDR3 rearrangement, sequence reads were collapsed and filtered. For each sample, productive Simpson clonality was calculated as the square root of Simpson's diversity index across productive rearrangements. The clones in this table, taken by TCRdb from immuneACCESS, are in-frame only. Not every clone is retained; where verified, under half of the shortfall comes from an unresolved V gene, and the cause of the rest is unknown. V and J calls and clone size follow that table, whereas D and trimming were derived from the DNA. The sample records about 140,000 clones, about 83% of which are singletons. 8.9% of the sample goes to the ten largest clones.

Comment on this clone: There is no known antigen for this receptor. The sample holds no much larger clone one base away, and base qualities are not on file.

Specimen: peripheral blood. This sequence originates from a man aged 30-40 years with COVID-19, enrolled during active disease.

CDR3 sequence: CASSSTRAGQSNTEAFF. The bases are TGTGCCAGCAGCTCCACTAGGGCGGGACAGAGTAACACTGAAGCTTTCTTT. Rearrangement joined TRBV7-9 to TRBJ1-1; TRBD1 lines up with 7 middle nucleotides. As encoded in the germline V gene (reference sequence), CDR1 is SEHNR while CDR2 is FQNEAQ. From cysteine to phenylalanine, the CDR3 is 17 amino acids long. Just the 51-base CDR3 DNA is kept, in frame starting at base 1. Trimming removed 4 bases from V and 2 bases from J; the gene matches leave 13 bases unexplained.